The 15 T cell receptor beta chains listed next were all sequenced from one sample in a study of T cell changes during pregnancy in multiple sclerosis. The assay was immunoSEQ multiplex PCR, and TCRdb's table has in-frame clones only and misses some. The top ten hold approximately 8% of the sample, which has about 31,000 clones, 87% seen once. The specimen comprised CD8+ T cells from peripheral blood mononuclear cells, sampled before pregnancy. The receptors come from a female donor with multiple sclerosis, enrolled in a pregnancy study.

V and J are TRBV9 and TRBJ2-1, with 14 nucleotides matching TRBD2. CDR3 length: 15 residues. Trimming at V came to 3 bases and at J to 8 bases, leaving 4 bases not matched to a gene. The germline V gene encodes CDR1 SGDLS and CDR2 YYNGEE. CDR3: CASSAEGLAGDEQFF. The DNA of the CDR3 is TGTGCCAGCAGCGCGGAGGGACTAGCGGGAGATGAGCAGTTCTTC.

The V gene is TRBV6-4, the J gene TRBJ2-1, with 10 positions matching TRBD2. J lost 4 bases, V lost 5 bases, and 8 bases had no gene match. The CDR3 consists of 16 residues. Germline values: CDR1 MRHNA, CDR2 SNTAGT. The CDR3 DNA is TGTGCCAGCAGTCCTTTAGCGGGAGGAGGGTACAATGAGCAGTTCTTC. Its translation: CASSPLAGGGYNEQFF.

The chain employs TRBV7-8 and TRBJ2-5, with 12 nucleotides matching TRBD2. Looked up from germline, CDR1 is SGHVS and CDR2 is FQNEAQ. The CDR3 is 17 residues long. Unmatched junction bases numbered 8, after V lost 2 bases and J lost 4 bases. CDR3 region: CASSLIGLAGSGETQYF. The DNA for the CDR3 is TGTGCCAGCAGCTTAATTGGACTAGCGGGATCGGGAGAGACCCAGTACTTC.

The CDR3 DNA follows: TGTGCCAGCAGTGCCAGGCAGGACAACACAGATACGCAGTATTTT. Its translation: CASSARQDNTDTQYF. The rearrangement uses TRBV6-5 and TRBJ2-3, with D possibly being TRBD1 (5 bases). CDR1 and CDR2 from the germline V gene are MNHEY and SVGAGI. The ends were cut back, 5 bases at V and 2 bases at J, with 14 bases in the middle. CDR3 size: 15 residues.

V and J are TRBV6-5 and TRBJ1-6; 9 bases map to TRBD1. Germline V gene sequence: CDR1 MNHEY, CDR2 SVGAGI. V lost 6 bases, J lost 9 bases, and 9 bases stayed unmatched. This CDR3 is 15 amino acids long. The CDR3 is CASSLDRGLTSPLHF. CDR3 in DNA: TGTGCCAGCAGCCTGGACAGGGGCTTAACTTCACCCCTCCACTTT.

The chain employs TRBV7-2 and TRBJ2-7; TRBD2 is a possible D gene (5 bases). The CDR3 runs 15 residues. Trimming cost V 5 bases and J 2 bases, with 16 bases left between them. The V gene's germline CDR1 is SGHTA and CDR2 FQGNSA. The CDR3 region is CASSGKTRSAYEQYF. As DNA, the CDR3 is TGTGCCAGCAGCGGAAAAACTAGATCGGCCTACGAGCAGTACTTC. Drawing the rest from reference TRBV7-2 and TRBJ2-7, the complete variable domain is GAGVSQSPSNKVTEKGKDVELRCDPISGHTALYWYRQSLGQGLEFLIYFQGNSAPDKSGLPSDRFSAERTGGSVSTLTIQRTQQEDSAVYLCASSGKTRSAYEQYFGPGTRLTVT.

This sequence joins TRBV15 and TRBJ2-5; 9 nucleotides agree with TRBD1. V was pared by 5 bases and J by 0 bases, with 13 bases of the junction left unmatched. The V gene's germline CDR1 is LNHNV and CDR2 YYDKDF (reference sequence). The CDR3 spans 18 residues. The CDR3 nucleotides read TGTGCCACCAGCCTTACTATCGGACAGGGGCGTTACCAAGAGACCCAGTACTTC. Its protein is CATSLTIGQGRYQETQYF. Full variable domain (missing parts from reference TRBV15 and TRBJ2-5): DAMVIQNPRYQVTQFGKPVTLSCSQTLNHNVMYWYQQKSSQAPKLLFHYYDKDFNNEADTPDNFQSRRPNTSFCFLDIRSPGLGDTAMYLCATSLTIGQGRYQETQYFGPGTRLLVL.

The chain is built from TRBV2 and TRBJ2-2, with D possibly matching TRBD1 (7 bases). The V gene lost 9 bases and the J gene lost 2 bases, with 16 bases spanning the gap. Germline CDR1 and CDR2: SNHLY and FYNNEI. The CDR3 extends over 15 amino acids. The CDR3 loop is CARQGGTVNTGELFF. The CDR3 DNA reads as TGTGCCAGACAAGGAGGGACAGTCAACACCGGGGAGCTGTTTTTT.

DNA for the CDR3: TGTGCCAGCAGCTTAGGCCTAGCGGTCACAGATACGCAGTATTTT. It yields the protein CASSLGLAVTDTQYF. The gene calls are TRBV7-6 and TRBJ2-3; 7 nucleotides line up with TRBD2. The CDR3 is 15 residues long. The trim removed 1 base at V and 2 bases at J, leaving 3 bases unmatched. CDR1 is SGHVS and CDR2 is FNYEAQ in the germline V gene.

This clone showed up just once. V and J are TRBV9 and TRBJ2-1; TRBD2 matches at 8 bases. Trimming at V came to 0 bases and at J to 4 bases, leaving 6 bases not matched to a gene. Looked up from germline, CDR1 is SGDLS and CDR2 is YYNGEE. The CDR3 is 16 amino acids. The CDR3 DNA reads TGTGCCAGCAGCGTAGTGTCTAGCGGGTTATACAATGAGCAGTTCTTC. Its translation: CASSVVSSGLYNEQFF.

The rearrangement joins TRBV29-1 to TRBJ2-3, with 11 bases lining up with TRBD2. V lost 4 bases, J lost 4 bases, and 4 bases stayed unmatched. This CDR3 region has 14 residues. The germline V gene has CDR1 SQVTM and CDR2 ANQGSEA. CDR3 amino acids: CSVGLAGGSDTQYF. In nucleotides, the CDR3 is TGCAGCGTTGGCCTAGCGGGGGGCTCAGATACGCAGTATTTT.

This clone appeared a single time. The chain couples TRBV28 to TRBJ2-1; D ambiguous. Germline V gives CDR1 MDHEN, CDR2 SYDVKM. This CDR3 is built from 15 residues. V dropped 10 bases and J dropped 6 bases, with 22 bases sitting between them. This CDR3 is CATAFGGSLINEQFF. CDR3 in DNA: TGTGCCACCGCTTTTGGCGGCAGCTTGATCAATGAGCAGTTCTTC.

The CDR3 DNA reads as TGCGCCAGCAGCCAGGGGACTAGCGGGGGGGAGACCCAGTACTTC. Amino acids: CASSQGTSGGETQYF. This rearrangement joins TRBV4-3 to TRBJ2-5, with 15 bases aligning to TRBD2. Losses at the gene ends were 3 bases for V and 5 bases for J; bases not matched to a gene: 1. CDR1 is LGHNA, CDR2 YSLEER, per germline. This CDR3 is built from 15 residues.

This chain joins TRBV30 and TRBJ2-2; D is unclear. The V and J ends lost 0 bases and 4 bases respectively, with 12 bases between them. This CDR3 contains 15 residues. Germline CDR1 and CDR2: GTSNPN and SVGIG (reference sequence). In nucleotides, the CDR3 is TGTGCCTGGAGTGTAAATCTTAGATTCACCGGGGAGCTGTTTTTT. Its translation is CAWSVNLRFTGELFF.

This clone was observed once. CDR3 region: CASSLVEGLAGEAQETQYF. The CDR3 coding sequence is TGTGCCAGCAGCTTAGTAGAGGGGCTAGCGGGGGAGGCCCAGGAGACCCAGTACTTC. The chain has TRBV11-2 and TRBJ2-5; TRBD2 matches 10 bases. CDR3 length: 19 amino acids. Germline loops: CDR1 SGHAT, CDR2 FQNNGV. Trimming removed 1 base from V and 5 bases from J; junction bases left unmatched: 16.